A single sample gave rise to the 6 T cell receptor beta chains below, sequenced in a study of blood T cell repertoires in COVID-19. Assay: immunoSEQ multiplex PCR; the TCRdb copy retains only in-frame clones and omits some. This sample carries approximately 300,000 clones, about 80% of them seen once, and the ten largest clones take less than 20%. The specimen sequenced was peripheral blood. Receptor source: a person between 65 and 79 years old with COVID-19, enrolled during active disease.

The chain uses TRBV6-6 and TRBJ2-7, with 11 bases matching TRBD2. The CDR3 runs to 18 residues. V gave up 5 bases and J gave up 2 bases; unmatched junction bases: 14. Germline V lookup: CDR1 MNHNY, CDR2 SVGAGI (reference sequence). CDR3 sequence reads: CASSHPLSLAGAPYEQYF. CDR3 in DNA: TGTGCCAGCAGTCACCCCCTCTCACTAGCGGGGGCCCCCTACGAGCAGTACTTC.

This chain links TRBV2 with TRBJ2-7; 7 bases match TRBD1. Germline V gene sequence: CDR1 SNHLY, CDR2 FYNNEI. CDR3 length equals 13 residues. J lost 2 bases, V lost 11 bases, and 9 bases had no gene match. In nucleotides, the CDR3 is TGTGCCTACTTAGGGACAGCTACCTACGAGCAGTACTTC. It encodes CAYLGTATYEQYF.

In this sample, this clone turned up once. The chain joins TRBV6-6 to TRBJ2-2; D is perhaps TRBD1 (8 bases). V was clipped by 5 bases and J by 6 bases, with 22 bases between them. Germline V gene lookup returns CDR1 MNHNY and CDR2 SVGAGI (reference sequence). CDR3 length: 17 residues. The CDR3 nucleotides read TGTGCCAGCAGTCCCTTCCCCGACAGGGGAGGGTCCGGGGAGCTGTTTTTT. It is translated as CASSPFPDRGGSGELFF.

The chain carries TRBV5-1 and TRBJ1-3; D perhaps matches TRBD1 (6 bases). Trimming removed 5 bases at V and 1 base at J, with 13 bases between. Germline CDR1 is SGHRS and CDR2 is YFSETQ. The CDR3 has 15 amino acids. The CDR3 reads CASRDDRLSGNTIYF. The DNA of the CDR3 is TGCGCCAGCAGGGACGACAGGCTTTCTGGAAACACCATATATTTT.

This clone appeared once. The rearrangement joins TRBV25-1 to TRBJ2-5; 11 bases match TRBD1. The CDR3 has 16 residues. Germline trimming cut 4 bases from V and 4 bases from J; bases unmatched to any gene: 8. Germline CDR1 reads MGHDK; CDR2 reads SYGVNS. The chain's CDR3 is CASSVYRDRGIETQYF. In DNA, the CDR3 is TGTGCCAGCAGTGTATACCGGGACAGGGGGATAGAGACCCAGTACTTC.

The rearrangement uses TRBV15 and TRBJ2-7, with D tentatively TRBD1 (6 bases). CDR3 length equals 16 residues. Trimming left V 1 base short and J 0 bases short, with 13 bases between. Germline assignment: CDR1 LNHNV and CDR2 YYDKDF (reference sequence). The CDR3 nucleotides are TGTGCCACCAGCAGAGGGCCCTTGACAGGCTCCTACGAGCAGTACTTC. Its protein is CATSRGPLTGSYEQYF.